This entry features one T cell receptor (beta chain) sequence. This sample stems from a study of blood T cell repertoires in COVID-19. The data were produced by immunoSEQ multiplex PCR, yet TCRdb's version contains in-frame clones alone and is incomplete. This sample yields 90,000 or so clones, of which approximately 70% are seen a single time; roughly 25% belongs to the top ten. The germline gives CDR1 MNHEY, CDR2 SVGEGT. This CDR3 region has 15 residues. J lost 3 bases, V lost 4 bases, and 8 bases had no gene match. The chain couples TRBV6-2 or TRBV6-3 to TRBJ1-1, with 7 bases fitting TRBD1. Sequencing was carried out using peripheral blood. The sequence was obtained from a woman aged 60-70 years in a cohort sampled during active or convalescent COVID-19. DNA for the CDR3: TGTGCCAGCAGTTCAACAGGGGAAGGATACACTGAAGCTTTCTTT. Translation: CASSSTGEGYTEAFF.